This TCR beta chain was profiled in a study of CD8 T cells in ankylosing spondylitis. Study-wide results and limits: Disease-associated clones were reportedly significantly overrepresented in matched ankylosing spondylitis synovial fluid. A TCR beta motif made of fewer than ten highly homologous variants seemed typical of ankylosing spondylitis blood.

This clonotype was seen only a few times. Antigen: not known. V gave up 0 bases and J gave up 5 bases, with 2 bases separating them. The CDR3 length is 11 residues. Germline V gene data show CDR1 as MGHRA and CDR2 as YSYEKL. TCRdb reanalysed the 5' RACE reads using MiXCR and keeps one entry per CDR3 protein. The sample contains some 200,000 distinct CDR3 sequences, roughly 12% of which appear only once. The sequencing input was blood, either unsorted or a sorted T cell fraction (not recorded which). The chain employs TRBV4-1 and TRBJ2-7; D is ambiguous. The source of this sequence is a male donor with ankylosing spondylitis or in good health (not recorded which). The CDR3 sequence is CASSQDHEQYF. For the CDR3, the DNA is TGCGCCAGCAGCCAAGATCACGAGCAGTACTTC.